The 5 T cell receptor beta chains in this list originate from one sample, sequenced in a study of T-cell memory formation after mild COVID-19. TCRdb re-analysed the 5' RACE reads in MiXCR, keeping a single row per CDR3 protein. The sample lists about 57,000 distinct CDR3 sequences; 12% were seen once. Sample: PBMCs or a T cell subset sorted from them (not recorded which). The receptor set was obtained from a man aged 18 to 30 who had mild COVID-19 (a few samples of this study predate the infection). Cell type and time point are not known.

The V and J genes are TRBV11-2 and TRBJ2-3; the match to TRBD1 covers 7 bases. CDR1 and CDR2 from the germline V gene are SGHAT and FQNNGV. This CDR3 is built from 14 residues. V dropped 4 bases and J dropped 7; count of bases not matched to a gene: 8. CDR3 protein: CASSSPRGLHTQYF. The CDR3, as DNA: TGTGCCAGCAGCTCTCCCAGGGGGTTACATACGCAGTATTTT.

This clonotype has a count of ten or more. The chain links TRBV7-2 to TRBJ1-2; perhaps TRBD1 as D (5 bases). The CDR3 extends over 13 amino acids. Per germline, CDR1 SGHTA and CDR2 FQGNSA. Trimming cost V 7 bases and J 8 bases, with 17 bases left between them. Here the CDR3 reads CASISPGGRGYTF. Written as DNA, the CDR3 is TGTGCCAGCATATCCCCCGGGGGAAGAGGCTACACCTTC. Using reference TRBV7-2 and TRBJ1-2 for the parts outside the CDR3, the full variable domain is GAGVSQSPSNKVTEKGKDVELRCDPISGHTALYWYRQSLGQGLEFLIYFQGNSAPDKSGLPSDRFSAERTGGSVSTLTIQRTQQEDSAVYLCASISPGGRGYTFGSGTRLTVV.

V and J are TRBV6-5 and TRBJ1-2; weak D call: TRBD1 (5 bases). Germline V lookup: CDR1 MNHEY, CDR2 SVGAGI. The CDR3 totals 16 residues. Trimming cost V 2 bases and J 5 bases, with 18 bases left between them. In nucleotides, the CDR3 is TGTGCCAGCAGTTACGCTTTAAGGGGCAGGGAGTATGGCTACACCTTC. Translation gives CASSYALRGREYGYTF.

The table lists this clonotype with many counts. The genes are TRBV12-3 or TRBV12-4 and TRBJ1-1; D gene uncertain. This CDR3 spans 12 amino acids. Trimming shortened V by 3 bases and J by 3 bases, and 5 bases separated the two germline ends. The CDR3 reads CASSLADTEAFF. DNA of the CDR3: TGTGCCAGCAGTTTGGCTGACACTGAAGCTTTCTTT.

The chain is built from TRBV20-1 and TRBJ1-2; the D is unclear. CDR3 length: 12 residues. Germline V gene sequence: CDR1 DFQATT, CDR2 SNEGSKA (reference sequence). CDR3 residues: CASARTDYGYTF. CDR3 DNA sequence: TGCGCCAGTGCCCGGACCGATTATGGCTACACCTTC.